A selection of T cell receptor beta chains follows, all from one sample in a study of cytomegalovirus exposure and HLA in healthy donors. Clones were read by immunoSEQ multiplex PCR, and TCRdb kept only the in-frame ones, dropping some. The sample yields 100,000 or so clones, more than 60% seen once. Sequencing input: PBMCs. The receptors stem from a man aged 25-45 years in good health and CMV-seronegative. CDR3s include the opening cysteine and the closing phenylalanine or tryptophan. The order of the fields is CDR3 length, V gene, clone size, J gene, D gene, CDR3 DNA, CDR3 protein. D genes are given only for firm matches. Only part of the rows carry a size: once, few, many, or a class if the clone is expanded.

15	TRBV4-3	NA	TRBJ2-5	TRBD2	TGCGCCAGCAGCCAAGGGTGGGGGGGGGAAGAGACCCAGTACTTC	CASSQGWGGEETQYF
14	TRBV14	NA	TRBJ2-7	NA	TGTGCCAGCAGCCAAGAGAGCGCTGGGAGCCAGCAGTACTTC	CASSQESAGSQQYF
15	TRBV9	once	TRBJ2-1	TRBD1	TGTGCCAGCAGCGTAACCGGGACAGGGAACAATGAGCAGTTCTTC	CASSVTGTGNNEQFF
15	TRBV6-5	NA	TRBJ2-1	NA	TGTGCCAGCAGCCTCGACAGGATGCCCTACAATGAGCAGTTCTTC	CASSLDRMPYNEQFF
12	TRBV29-1	NA	TRBJ1-2	TRBD1	TGCAGCGTAAAAACAGGGGATCATGGCTACACCTTC	CSVKTGDHGYTF
12	TRBV18	NA	TRBJ2-7	NA	TGTGCCAGCCGGGACAACCTCTACGAGCAGTACTTC	CASRDNLYEQYF
13	TRBV6-1	NA	TRBJ1-2	TRBD1	TGTGCCAGCAGGCGGACAGGGTCGGATGGCTACACCTTC	CASRRTGSDGYTF
14	TRBV10-3	NA	TRBJ2-1	TRBD2	TGTGCCATCAGTTACCTAGCGGGAGGAGTTGAGCAGTTCTTC	CAISYLAGGVEQFF
15	TRBV4-3	NA	TRBJ2-4	NA	TGCGCCAGCAGCCAAGAACAGGCAGTGAGAAACATTCAGTACTTC	CASSQEQAVRNIQYF
15	TRBV2	NA	TRBJ1-2	NA	TGTGCCAGCAGTGAAGAGTTCGCTACCCTTGATGGCTACACCTTC	CASSEEFATLDGYTF
15	TRBV4-3	NA	TRBJ2-5	TRBD1	TGCGCCAGCAGCCAAGCCATCGGGACAGAGGAGACCCAGTACTTC	CASSQAIGTEETQYF
14	TRBV4-1	few	TRBJ1-3	NA	TGCGCCAGCAGCCAAGTGGGCCTTGGAAACACCATATATTTT	CASSQVGLGNTIYF
16	TRBV7-7	NA	TRBJ2-5	NA	TGTGCCAGCAGCCCAACAGGGTCGGGACGGCAAGAGACCCAGTACTTC	CASSPTGSGRQETQYF
12	TRBV9	once	TRBJ1-4	NA	TGTGCCTCCTCAGACAATAATGAAAAACTGTTTTTT	CASSDNNEKLFF
14	TRBV7-6	NA	TRBJ2-5	NA	TGTGCCAGCAGCTTAGTCGTCTCCCAAGAGACCCAGTACTTC	CASSLVVSQETQYF
15	TRBV27	once	TRBJ2-1	NA	TGTGCCAGCAGTCCGACTAGTTGGGCTAGCAATGAGCAGTTCTTC	CASSPTSWASNEQFF
12	TRBV28	NA	TRBJ2-7	TRBD1	TGTGCCACCGGGACAGGCGCCTACGAGCAGTACTTC	CATGTGAYEQYF
13	TRBV7-3	NA	TRBJ2-2	NA	TGTGCCAGCCAAGAGGGGGACACCGGGGAGCTGTTTTTT	CASQEGDTGELFF
14	TRBV7-9	few	TRBJ2-5	NA	TGTGCCAGCAGCTCGAGACTAGGGGAAGAGACCCAGTACTTC	CASSSRLGEETQYF
15	TRBV5-1	NA	TRBJ2-5	NA	TGCGCCAGCTCCCGATCTGGAGGGATCCAAGAGACCCAGTACTTC	CASSRSGGIQETQYF
13	TRBV5-1	NA	TRBJ1-2	NA	TGCGCCAGCAGCAGCGACGGTAACTATGGCTACACCTTC	CASSSDGNYGYTF
14	TRBV6-6	many	TRBJ2-5	NA	TGTGCCAGCAGTTACTCAAGGCAGCGAGGGACCCAGTACTTC	CASSYSRQRGTQYF
14	TRBV30	NA	TRBJ1-5	NA	TGTGCCTGGAAACTCAACGGGGGAAATCAGCCCCAGCATTTT	CAWKLNGGNQPQHF
14	TRBV6-6	NA	TRBJ1-5	NA	TGTGCCAGCTCAGGCCAGGGTGGATTGCAGCCCCAGCATTTT	CASSGQGGLQPQHF
15	TRBV4-1	few	TRBJ2-5	NA	TGCGCCAGCAGCCAATTTGCGACTAGCCAAGAGACCCAGTACTTC	CASSQFATSQETQYF
13	TRBV30	NA	TRBJ2-4	NA	TGTGCCTGGGGCGCGGGGGCCAAAAACATTCAGTACTTC	CAWGAGAKNIQYF
13	TRBV6-6	few	TRBJ2-3	NA	TGTGCCAGCAGTGTAAACGGACATTATACGCAGTATTTT	CASSVNGHYTQYF
16	TRBV27	NA	TRBJ2-7	TRBD2	TGTGCCAGCAGTCAAGTGACTAGCGGGGGCCTCTACGAGCAGTACTTC	CASSQVTSGGLYEQYF
13	TRBV4-3	few	TRBJ1-5	NA	TGCGCCAGCAGCCAAAACACCAATCAGCCCCAGCATTTT	CASSQNTNQPQHF
13	TRBV7-2	once	TRBJ2-7	TRBD2	TGTGCCAGCGCTCGCGGGGGGGCCTACGAGCAGTACTTC	CASARGGAYEQYF
17	TRBV19	NA	TRBJ2-3	TRBD2	TGTGCCAGTAGTATAGCGGCGCTAGCGGGAAATGGGGATACGCAGTATTTT	CASSIAALAGNGDTQYF
13	TRBV30	NA	TRBJ2-5	NA	TGTGCCTGGAGTGTGGGGCTTCAAGAGACCCAGTACTTC	CAWSVGLQETQYF
14	TRBV19	once	TRBJ2-2	TRBD1	TGTGCCAGTAGAACAGGGGCCGGCACCGGGGAGCTGTTTTTT	CASRTGAGTGELFF
13	TRBV27	NA	TRBJ2-7	TRBD2	TGTGCCAGCAGCCGACTAGCCTCCTACGAGCAGTACTTC	CASSRLASYEQYF
15	TRBV6-1	NA	TRBJ2-1	TRBD2	TGTGCCAGCAGTGTACAATACAGCGGACTAGAAAAGCAGTTCTTC	CASSVQYSGLEKQFF
14	TRBV7-2	NA	TRBJ1-2	NA	TGTGCCAGCAGCTTAGGCGCAGGCAACTATGGCTACACCTTC	CASSLGAGNYGYTF
16	TRBV21-1	NA	TRBJ1-1	NA	TGTGCCAGCAGCATGGCTTGGAGGACCGGACGCACTGAAGCTTTCTTT	CASSMAWRTGRTEAFF
18	TRBV19	NA	TRBJ2-3	TRBD2	TGTGCCAGTAGTAGGGGGGGGGTAGCGGGACCTAGCACAGATACGCAGTATTTT	CASSRGGVAGPSTDTQYF
17	TRBV6-1	NA	TRBJ2-5	NA	TGTGCCAGCAGTGAAGACCCCTGGAGGGTTCGGCGGGAGACCCAGTACTTC	CASSEDPWRVRRETQYF
17	TRBV5-1	once	TRBJ2-7	TRBD2	TGCGCCAGCAGCTTTGGACTAGCGGGAGGGTCCTCCTACGAGCAGTACTTC	CASSFGLAGGSSYEQYF
16	TRBV7-9	NA	TRBJ2-1	TRBD2	TGTGCCAGCAGCCCGTCGACTAGCGGGAGTGGTAGTGAGCAGTTCTTC	CASSPSTSGSGSEQFF
13	TRBV6-5	NA	TRBJ2-7	NA	TGTGCCAGCAGTTACGGCATCTCCTACGAGCAGTACTTC	CASSYGISYEQYF
14	TRBV7-6	NA	TRBJ1-1	NA	TGTGCCAGCAGCTTAGTCGGGAGGAACACTGAAGCTTTCTTT	CASSLVGRNTEAFF
13	TRBV7-2	NA	TRBJ1-1	NA	TGTGCCAGCAGCCCAACAGGGAACACTGAAGCTATCTTT	CASSPTGNTEAIF
13	TRBV6-6	NA	TRBJ1-1	NA	TGTGCCAGCAGCCCCTATCCGAACACTGAAGCTTTCTTT	CASSPYPNTEAFF
16	TRBV6-6	NA	TRBJ2-7	TRBD1	TGTGCCAGCAGTTACCCTGAGGACAGGGGCTCCTACGAGCAGTACTTC	CASSYPEDRGSYEQYF
14	TRBV5-1	NA	TRBJ1-3	NA	TGCGCCAGCAGCTTGGACAGCTCTGGAAACACCATATATTTT	CASSLDSSGNTIYF
12	TRBV7-9	once	TRBJ2-7	NA	TGTTCCAGCAGCTTACCGTCCTACGAGCAGTACTTC	CSSSLPSYEQYF
15	TRBV5-4	NA	TRBJ1-2	NA	TGTGCCAGCAGCTTGGATCTAACAGGGAACTATGGCTACACCTTC	CASSLDLTGNYGYTF
16	TRBV28	NA	TRBJ1-2	NA	TGTGCCAGCAGTTCGGAAACAGCAACGCCTAACTATGGCTACACCTTC	CASSSETATPNYGYTF
14	TRBV5-6	few	TRBJ1-5	NA	TGTGCCAGCAGCTTGAGATGGGCCAATCAGCCCCAGCATTTT	CASSLRWANQPQHF
16	TRBV9	NA	TRBJ2-3	TRBD2	TGTGCCAGCAGCGCGACTAGCGGGGAAGTGACAGATACGCAGTATTTT	CASSATSGEVTDTQYF
12	TRBV28	NA	TRBJ1-1	TRBD1	TGTGCCAGCGGGACAGGTAACACTGAAGCTTTCTTT	CASGTGNTEAFF